This T cell receptor beta chain was retrieved from a study of blood T cell repertoires in COVID-19. Looking at the study overall: Sources were T cells, B-cell-depleted T cells, or PBMCs; the material itself was cDNA or gDNA.

Clones were read by immunoSEQ multiplex PCR, and TCRdb kept only the in-frame ones, dropping some. The sample includes about 140,000 clones, 80% to 85% of them seen just once. Germline V lookup: CDR1 SGHRS, CDR2 YFSETQ. Trimming took 0 bases from V and 7 from J, leaving 10 bases between them. This CDR3 contains 14 residues. The clonotype comes from a woman older than 75 with acute or convalescent COVID-19. This chain joins TRBV5-1 and TRBJ2-2, with a weak D call TRBD2 (5 bases). The sequenced material came from peripheral blood. CDR3 DNA sequence: TGCGCCAGCAGCTTGGTGGGAGTTGGCGGGGAGCTGTTTTTT. Its translation is CASSLVGVGGELFF.